This TCR beta chain was observed in a study of B cell selection in AIRE deficiency. V lost 3 bases and J 7 bases, leaving 15 bases between the germline ends. Germline V CDR1 and CDR2: SEHNR, FQNEAQ (reference sequence). This CDR3 is 14 amino acids long. How the authors handled the data: Some 6x10^4 patient and some 97,000 healthy donor TCRbeta sequences came from Tregs. Produced via immunoSEQ multiplex PCR; TCRdb's table is partial and in-frame only. V and J calls and clone size follow that table, whereas D and trimming were derived from the DNA. The sample consists of 13,000 to 15,000 clones, more than 85% of them appearing once. The regulatory T cell sort gate was CD4+CD25hiCD127low/negative. Concerning this clone: The antigen is not known.

General study findings and limits: Around 31% of healthy-shared Treg sequences were found among patient Tconv cells. Tconv and Treg cells from AIRE-deficient patients resembled healthy donors in TCRBV usage, CDR3 length and diversity.

V is TRBV7-9 and J is TRBJ1-2; D is perhaps TRBD1 (6 bases). Source material: Tregs sorted from PBMCs. The TCR comes from a human donor with AIRE deficiency. This CDR3 reads CASSFQGGGGGYTF. The DNA of the CDR3 is TGTGCCAGCAGCTTCCAAGGGGGGGGCGGTGGCTACACCTTC.